A selection of T cell receptor beta chains follows, all from one sample in a study of OX40 agonist ivuxolimab in advanced cancers. Libraries were prepared by immunoSEQ multiplex PCR; TCRdb keeps only in-frame clonotypes and omits some of them. The table includes 60,000 to 80,000 clones, around four fifths detected once. The sequencing here drew on CD4+ or CD8+ T cells sorted from blood, taken in a trial of the OX40 agonist ivuxolimab. The receptors derive from an adult with an advanced solid tumor such as melanoma, head and neck, liver or kidney cancer. Both conserved end residues are part of each CDR3. The D gene is left open where the match is weak. The listing skips clone size in some rows; elsewhere it reads once, few, many or a size class.

- TRBJ1-1 TRBV30 - TGTGCCTGGAGCGACGGCTTTAACACTGAAGCTTTCTTT CAWSDGFNTEAFF
- TRBJ2-2 TRBV6-5 - TGTGCCAGCAGTTACTTGAAGAACTCCGGGGAGCTGTTTTTT CASSYLKNSGELFF
TRBD1 TRBJ2-5 TRBV5-1 few TGCGCCAGCAGCCGGGACAGCTTCCAAGAGACCCAGTACTTC CASSRDSFQETQYF
- TRBJ1-1 TRBV4-1 - TGCGCCAGCAGCCAAGATCAGGACGGGAACAAAGCTTTCTTT CASSQDQDGNKAFF
- TRBJ2-7 TRBV6-5 few TGTGCCAGCAGTCTCTCGGGGTCCTACGAGCAGTACTTC CASSLSGSYEQYF
TRBD1 TRBJ2-7 TRBV18 - TGTGCCAGCTCACCAGCCCCAAGGGCAGGGGGCTCTCCCTACGAGCAGTACTTC CASSPAPRAGGSPYEQYF
TRBD2 TRBJ2-3 TRBV7-6 once TGTGCCAGCAGCTTACGGACTAGCGGGTCCACGGGGCCAGATACGCAGTATTTT CASSLRTSGSTGPDTQYF
TRBD1 TRBJ2-4 TRBV6-6 - TGTGCCAGCAGCAAGCGGGACAGGGTTGCCAAAAACATTCAGTACTTC CASSKRDRVAKNIQYF
TRBD1 TRBJ1-4 TRBV5-6 - TGTGCCAGCAGCTTGATGGGACAGGGGTTGGGGAAACTGTTTTTT CASSLMGQGLGKLFF
- TRBJ1-6 TRBV6-4 few TGTGCCAGCAGTGTCGACAGGAGTATCGATTCACCCCTCCACTTT CASSVDRSIDSPLHF
- TRBJ1-1 TRBV28 - TGTGCCAGCAGAACGACCGGGGCGTTGGAAGCTTTCTTT CASRTTGALEAFF
- TRBJ1-1 TRBV11-2 once TGTGCCAGCAGACAAGAAGCGGGGGAGATTGAAGCTTTCTTT CASRQEAGEIEAFF
TRBD1 TRBJ1-1 TRBV6-5 - TGTGCCAGCAGGCGACAGGGGGCGCAGAGTACTGAAGCTTTCTTT CASRRQGAQSTEAFF
- TRBJ2-2 TRBV28 - TGTGCCAGCAGTAGGTTGGACACCGGGGAGCTGTTTTTT CASSRLDTGELFF
TRBD1 TRBJ1-3 TRBV7-2 - TGTGCCAGCAGCCCAAATACAGGGGGCAGCTCTGGAAACACCATATATTTT CASSPNTGGSSGNTIYF
TRBD1 TRBJ1-1 TRBV19 - TGTGCCAGTAGTATGGAGACAGGGAGGAGGGCTGAAGCTTTCTTT CASSMETGRRAEAFF
- TRBJ2-5 TRBV5-1 - TGCGCCAGCAGCACGGGGAGGGGGGGGCAAGAGACCCAGTACTTC CASSTGRGGQETQYF
TRBD1 TRBJ2-3 TRBV18 once TGTGCCAGCTCCCCAGGACAGGGCACAGATACGCAGTATTTT CASSPGQGTDTQYF
TRBD2 TRBJ2-5 TRBV6-1 once TGTGCCAGCAGTGAAGTCATAGTTTTGGCGGGAGGGACCCAGTACTTC CASSEVIVLAGGTQYF
- TRBJ2-1 TRBV5-4 - TGTGCCAGCAGCTTGGGGCAGAATGAGCAGTTCTTC CASSLGQNEQFF
- TRBJ2-1 TRBV6-5 - TGTGCCAGCAGTTACTCGAGTTCAGGGAATAATGAGCAGTTCTTC CASSYSSSGNNEQFF
TRBD1 TRBJ2-5 TRBV27 once TGTGCCAGCAGCCCCGAGGTACAGGGGTGGGAGACCCAGTACTTC CASSPEVQGWETQYF
- TRBJ2-1 TRBV7-2 - TGTGCCAGCAGCTTAGTCTTATTGGGCGGTAATGAGCAGTTCTTC CASSLVLLGGNEQFF
- TRBJ1-5 TRBV27 - TGTGCCACCGCACCGGGGGCGGGTGTTCAGCCCCAGCATTTT CATAPGAGVQPQHF
- TRBJ1-2 TRBV18 once TGTGCCAGCTCCAAAGAGGGGGGCGGCTATGGCTACACCTTC CASSKEGGGYGYTF
- TRBJ2-2 TRBV7-6 few TGTGCCAGCGGAGAGAGCACCGGGGAGCTGTTTTTT CASGESTGELFF
- TRBJ2-7 TRBV4-3 - TGCGCCAGCAGCCAAGGTCTAGCGCTCCTCGATTCCTACGAGCAGTACTTC CASSQGLALLDSYEQYF
- TRBJ1-2 TRBV7-9 - TGTGCCAGCAGCTTGCAGGGTGGCGGCTACACCTTC CASSLQGGGYTF